One T cell receptor (beta chain) is described in this entry. Its antigen remains unknown. Healthy people donating bone marrow made up the donors. The data belong to a study of cytomegalovirus exposure and HLA in healthy donors. The V gene's germline CDR1 is PRHDT and CDR2 FYEKMQ (reference sequence). The CDR3 is made up of 13 amino acids. With V trimmed by 8 bases and J by 1 base, 4 bases remained unmatched. Whole-study results and caveats: Most TCRs appeared rarely, but some public TCRs recurred in many donors.

With 60 Vbeta and 13 Jbeta primers, the PCR was carried out. Assay: immunoSEQ multiplex PCR; the TCRdb copy retains only in-frame clones and omits some. This sample carries about 86,000 clones, more than 75% of them seen once, and the ten largest clones take about 15%. Sequenced: PBMCs. This receptor was taken from a woman in her thirties or forties in good health and CMV-seropositive. The genes are TRBV13 and TRBJ1-2, with 7 bases lining up with TRBD1. The CDR3 region has the DNA TGTGCCAGCCTAAGACAGGGTAACTATGGCTACACCTTC. Protein: CASLRQGNYGYTF.